These 16 T cell receptor beta chains came from one sample sequenced in a study of cytomegalovirus exposure and HLA in healthy donors. The PCR was carried out with 60 Vbeta primers and 13 Jbeta primers. Sequenced by immunoSEQ multiplex PCR; TCRdb stores in-frame clones only, minus some. The profile shows 150,000 to 200,000 clones, about 62% of them singletons. The specimen was PBMCs. The receptors here all came from a man between 35 and 55 years old in good health and CMV-seronegative.

V gene TRBV29-1 combines with J gene TRBJ1-2, with D hard to call. The CDR3 consists of 13 residues. V was clipped by 6 bases and J by 7 bases, with 18 bases between them. Germline-derived CDR1 and CDR2 are SQVTM and ANQGSEA. CDR3 sequence: CSVAWRRESGYTF. The CDR3 bases are TGCAGCGTCGCCTGGCGGAGGGAATCTGGCTACACCTTC. The complete variable domain, with remaining parts taken from reference TRBV29-1 and TRBJ1-2, reads SAVISQKPSRDICQRGTSLTIQCQVDSQVTMMFWYRQQPGQSLTLIATANQGSEATYESGFVIDKFPISRPNLTFSTLTVSNMSPEDSSIYLCSVAWRRESGYTFGSGTRLTVV.

The chain is built from TRBV5-1 and TRBJ1-6; D gene unclear. CDR1 is SGHRS, CDR2 YFSETQ, per germline. V was cut by 4 bases and J by 3 bases, with 14 bases left in between. The CDR3 has 16 residues. CDR3 DNA sequence: TGCGCCAGCAGCAGACGGACGGGAATCTATAATTCACCCCTCCACTTT. Translating it yields CASSRRTGIYNSPLHF.

This chain uses TRBV19 with TRBJ2-7; 16 positions match TRBD2. V was pared by 4 bases and J by 3 bases, with 6 bases of the junction left unmatched. The germline gives CDR1 LNHDA, CDR2 SQIVND (reference sequence). The CDR3 totals 17 residues. The DNA of the CDR3 is TGTGCCAGTAGTACGGGACTAGCGGGAGGGAACTTCTACGAGCAGTACTTC. Its translation is CASSTGLAGGNFYEQYF.

The chain links TRBV5-6 to TRBJ2-7; TRBD2 agrees at 12 bases. The CDR3 runs 15 residues. The ends lost 4 bases at V and 3 bases at J; junction bases unmatched: 5. Germline assignment: CDR1 SGHDT and CDR2 YYEEEE. This CDR3 reads CASSASGGVLYEQYF. The DNA for the CDR3 is TGTGCCAGCAGCGCTAGCGGGGGGGTCCTCTACGAGCAGTACTTC.

The chain couples TRBV7-9 to TRBJ1-2; possible D gene TRBD1, 6 bases. The CDR3 loop spans 14 amino acids. The V end lost 7 bases, the J end lost 5 bases, and 17 bases lay between the germline ends. The V gene's germline CDR1 is SEHNR and CDR2 FQNEAQ (reference sequence). The CDR3 is CASIKGGEEYGYTF. CDR3 nucleotides: TGTGCCAGCATAAAAGGGGGGGAGGAATATGGCTACACCTTC.

The chain recombines TRBV19 with TRBJ2-2, with D tentatively TRBD2 (6 bases). The V gene's germline CDR1 is LNHDA and CDR2 SQIVND (reference sequence). The CDR3 is 11 residues long. The V end lost 8 bases, the J end lost 9 bases, and 10 bases lay between the germline ends. The CDR3 loop is CASGGIRELFF. CDR3 nucleotide sequence: TGTGCCAGTGGAGGGATCAGGGAGCTGTTTTTT.

Points on this clone: Distinct nucleotide sequences in the sample also encode this CDR3. V usage is TRBV6-6 and J usage is TRBJ2-7; D gene ambiguous. The CDR3 contains 11 residues. The V end lost 5 bases, the J end lost 1 base, and 3 bases lay between the germline ends. The germline V gene encodes CDR1 MNHNY and CDR2 SVGAGI (reference sequence). The CDR3 coding sequence is TGTGCCAGCAGTCCTTCCTACGAGCAGTACTTC. Protein product: CASSPSYEQYF.

The J gene is TRBJ2-7, the V gene TRBV7-6, with 15 nucleotides matching TRBD2. V shed 5 bases and J 2 bases; nucleotides not matched to a gene: 1. Germline CDR1 reads SGHVS; CDR2 reads FNYEAQ. This CDR3 contains 15 residues. In DNA form, the CDR3 reads TGTGCCAGCAGCCGGACTAGCGGGGGGGCCTACGAGCAGTACTTC. Its translation is CASSRTSGGAYEQYF.

This clone came up a few times. The rearrangement uses TRBV7-2 and TRBJ2-7, with 13 positions matching TRBD2. V lost 5 bases and J lost 0; bases outside the gene matches: 4. Per the germline V gene, CDR1 is SGHTA and CDR2 is FQGNSA. CDR3 length: 16 amino acids. The CDR3 reads CASSPRTSGSSYEQYF. The CDR3 coding sequence is TGTGCCAGCAGCCCCCGGACTAGCGGGAGCTCCTACGAGCAGTACTTC.

This clone was observed a few times. V gene TRBV5-1 combines with J gene TRBJ1-1; 7 nucleotides align to TRBD1. Germline-derived CDR1 and CDR2 are SGHRS and YFSETQ. The CDR3 loop spans 15 amino acids. Trimming cost V 2 bases and J 4 bases; bases outside gene matches: 8. As DNA, the CDR3 is TGCGCCAGCAGCTTTGCCCCAGGGGGAACCACTGAAGCTTTCTTT. Encoded protein: CASSFAPGGTTEAFF.

The CDR3 loop is CASSLRTSFSDTQYF. The CDR3 DNA reads as TGTGCCAGCAGCTTGCGGACTAGCTTCTCAGATACGCAGTATTTT. This chain joins TRBV5-4 and TRBJ2-3; 8 positions agree with TRBD2. The CDR3 extends over 15 amino acids. Germline V lookup: CDR1 SGHNT, CDR2 YYREEE (reference sequence). Losses at the gene ends were 1 base for V and 4 bases for J; bases not matched to a gene: 5. Filled out from reference TRBV5-4 and TRBJ2-3, the complete variable domain reads ETGVTQSPTHLIKTRGQQVTLRCSSQSGHNTVSWYQQALGQGPQFIFQYYREEENGRGNFPPRFSGLQFPNYSSELNVNALELDDSALYLCASSLRTSFSDTQYFGPGTRLTVL.

This rearrangement joins TRBV9 to TRBJ2-1; no clear D. This CDR3 has 15 residues. The V gene's germline CDR1 is SGDLS and CDR2 YYNGEE. V gave up 1 base and J gave up 4 bases, with 12 bases separating them. The CDR3 DNA is TGTGCCAGCAGCGTAAAGAGCGTCCCATACAATGAGCAGTTCTTC. Residues: CASSVKSVPYNEQFF.

This chain uses TRBV5-6 with TRBJ1-2; D perhaps matches TRBD1 (5 bases). This CDR3 is 13 amino acids long. Trimming left V 1 base short and J 4 bases short, with 8 bases between. Germline CDR1 is SGHDT and CDR2 is YYEEEE. CDR3 bases: TGTGCCAGCAGCTTGCGGGGGGTCTATGGCTACACCTTC. Translating gives CASSLRGVYGYTF.

The CDR3 protein is CASSLAGLMNTEAFF. The CDR3 DNA reads TGTGCCAGCAGCTTGGCCGGACTCATGAACACTGAAGCTTTCTTT. The chain is built from TRBV5-5 and TRBJ1-1; D not resolved. Trimming took 0 bases from V and 0 from J, leaving 9 bases between them. The CDR3 has 15 amino acids. From germline, CDR1 is SGHKS and CDR2 YYEKEE (reference sequence).

The chain has TRBV6-1 and TRBJ2-5, with 10 bases that match TRBD1. The CDR3 covers 14 residues. V gave up 10 bases and J gave up 5 bases; unmatched junction bases: 10. Germline V gives CDR1 MNHNS, CDR2 SASEGT. CDR3 loop: CATRDRGLGETQYF. CDR3 sequence (DNA): TGTGCCACCCGGGACAGGGGATTAGGGGAGACCCAGTACTTC.

V and J are TRBV28 and TRBJ1-6; D is uncertain. CDR1 MDHEN and CDR2 SYDVKM come from the germline V gene. The V end was cut by 5 bases, the J end by 0 bases, with 11 bases between. This CDR3 has 16 residues. The CDR3 is CASSNAQSSYNSPLHF. Written as DNA, the CDR3 is TGTGCCAGCAGTAATGCACAGAGCTCCTATAATTCACCCCTCCACTTT. Combining the CDR3 with reference TRBV28 and TRBJ1-6 gives the whole variable domain DVKVTQSSRYLVKRTGEKVFLECVQDMDHENMFWYRQDPGLGLRLIYFSYDVKMKEKGDIPEGYSVSREKKERFSLILESASTNQTSMYLCASSNAQSSYNSPLHFGNGTRLTVT.